This entry lists 21 T cell receptor beta chains sequenced from one sample in a study of regulatory T cells in long-lasting Graves disease. Construction of TCR beta libraries relied on iRepertoire HTBI primers and on Arm-PCR targeting CDR3 regions. Each CDR3 protein is one row after TCRdb ran MiXCR on the multiplex PCR reads. The data contain about 470,000 distinct CDR3 sequences, under 15% of them singletons. Time point described: newly diagnosed GD, antithyroid drugs for less than 3 months. The authors made the TCR library using RNA they extracted from PBMCs. These same records also appear under a second study, on T cells in Graves' hyperthyroidism and ophthalmopathy.

The sequences come from peripheral blood mononuclear cells (PBMCs), collected at new diagnosis, from a patient treated with antithyroid drugs. The receptors here all came from a woman aged 25 to 39 with Graves disease.

This clonotype has ten or more counts. J is TRBJ2-7 and V is TRBV3-1, with a weak D call TRBD1 (5 bases). CDR3 length: 15 amino acids. Germline V CDR1 and CDR2: LGHDT, YNNKEL (reference sequence). V was clipped by 4 bases and J by 3 bases, with 16 bases between them. CDR3 in amino acids: CASSLRGRADYEQYF. The DNA for the CDR3 is TGTGCCAGCAGCCTAAGGGGCAGGGCGGACTACGAGCAGTACTTC.

On this clonotype itself: This likely comes from a read error, as the CDR3 has no conserved phenylalanine or tryptophan at its end. This sequence joins TRBV27 and TRBJ2-5; a weak D match, TRBD1 (5 bases). The germline CDR1 and CDR2 sequences are MNHEY and SMNVEV (reference sequence). V lost 0 bases, J lost 7 bases, and 9 bases lay in between. This CDR3 comprises 13 residues. The CDR3 loop is CASSLSAGRTQYS. CDR3 sequence (DNA): TGTGCCAGCAGTTTATCGGCAGGGCGGACCCAGTACTCC.

This clonotype has just a few counts. The chain is built from TRBV7-9 and TRBJ1-2, with TRBD1 matching 7 bases. The V and J ends lost 1 base and 4 bases, in that order; junction bases with no gene match: 6. The CDR3 covers 15 residues. The germline gives CDR1 SEHNR, CDR2 FQNEAQ (reference sequence). The CDR3 nucleotides read TGTGCCAGCAGCTTAGGGACAGGAGAACTCTATGGCTACACCTTC. Translating gives CASSLGTGELYGYTF.

This clonotype is a singleton in its sample. This chain connects TRBV4-2 to TRBJ2-1; D not resolved. CDR1 and CDR2 from the germline V gene are LGHNA and YNFKEQ. The CDR3 consists of 14 residues. Trimming took 0 bases from V and 5 from J, leaving 8 bases between them. CDR3 sequence (DNA): TGTGCCAGCAGCCAAGACGGGCTCAACAATGAGCAGTTCTTC. This gives the protein CASSQDGLNNEQFF.

V gene TRBV28 combines with J gene TRBJ1-5; 7 nucleotides match TRBD1. The CDR3 length is 16 residues. Germline lookup yields CDR1 MDHEN and CDR2 SYDVKM. Trimming removed 4 bases from V and 0 bases from J; junction bases left unmatched: 6. CDR3 amino acids: CASSSHQGGSNQPQHF. The CDR3 DNA is TGTGCCAGCAGTTCTCACCAGGGGGGTAGCAATCAGCCCCAGCATTTT. Full variable domain (outside the CDR3, taken from reference TRBV28 and TRBJ1-5): DVKVTQSSRYLVKRTGEKVFLECVQDMDHENMFWYRQDPGLGLRLIYFSYDVKMKEKGDIPEGYSVSREKKERFSLILESASTNQTSMYLCASSSHQGGSNQPQHFGDGTRLSIL.

There are a few counts of this clonotype. This chain links TRBV29-1 with TRBJ2-2; TRBD1 is a possible D gene (5 bases). This CDR3 contains 12 residues. CDR1 is SQVTM and CDR2 is ANQGSEA in the germline V gene. Trimming cost V 4 bases and J 4 bases, with 7 bases left between them. The chain's CDR3 is CSVVRGTGELFF. Written as DNA, the CDR3 is TGCAGCGTTGTAAGGGGCACCGGGGAGCTGTTTTTT.

A few counts support this clonotype. The rearrangement links TRBV10-1 to TRBJ1-1, with TRBD1 matching over 7 bases. J lost 4 bases, V lost 4 bases, and 3 bases had no gene match. CDR3 length: 13 amino acids. Germline loops: CDR1 WNHNN, CDR2 SYGVQD (reference sequence). The CDR3 nucleotides read TGCGCCAGCAGTGGGGACAGTGGCACTGAAGCTTTCTTT. This codes for CASSGDSGTEAFF.

V usage is TRBV12-3 or TRBV12-4 and J usage is TRBJ2-3; 7 nucleotides match TRBD1. J gave up 4 bases and V 5 bases, and 9 bases lay outside the gene matches. The CDR3 runs to 15 residues. The DNA of the CDR3 is TGTGCCAGCAGTCCCGAGACAGGGTTCCCAGATACGCAGTATTTT. This gives the protein CASSPETGFPDTQYF.

The chain recombines TRBV15 with TRBJ2-3, with D possibly matching TRBD2 (6 bases). The V gene's germline CDR1 is LNHNV and CDR2 YYDKDF (reference sequence). The CDR3 runs 14 residues. Trimming shortened V by 3 bases and J by 6 bases, and 13 bases separated the two germline ends. CDR3 sequence: CATSSRVGGDTQYF. In nucleotides, the CDR3 is TGTGCCACCAGCAGCAGGGTAGGAGGGGATACGCAGTATTTT.

This clonotype came up many times. The chain joins TRBV2 to TRBJ2-5; D remains ambiguous. CDR3 length: 13 residues. CDR1 is SNHLY, CDR2 FYNNEI, per germline. Between the trimmed V and J ends, which lost 6 bases and 5 bases, there was a span of 13 bases. The CDR3 coding sequence is TGTGCCAGCAGGAACCCGGGTAGGGAGACCCAGTACTTC. It encodes CASRNPGRETQYF.

The gene calls are TRBV5-1 and TRBJ2-2, with a tentative D call TRBD1 (5 bases). The CDR3 extends over 13 amino acids. V lost 1 base, J lost 8 bases, and 9 bases lay in between. In germline, CDR1 is SGHRS, CDR2 YFSETQ. CDR3 sequence: CASSLRGGGELFF. CDR3 coding DNA: TGCGCCAGCAGCTTGAGGGGTGGAGGGGAGCTGTTTTTT.

This clonotype has ten or more counts. The V gene is TRBV28, the J gene TRBJ2-1, with D tentatively TRBD1 (6 bases). This CDR3 comprises 16 residues. V lost 8 bases and J 8 bases, leaving 25 bases between the germline ends. CDR1 is MDHEN and CDR2 is SYDVKM in the germline V gene. The DNA for the CDR3 is TGTGCCAGCCAAATACCTGGGACAAATAGAGTAGATGAGCAGTTCTTC. Protein: CASQIPGTNRVDEQFF.

This clonotype was detected only a few times. The chain combines TRBV24-1 with TRBJ2-1; TRBD2 agrees at 13 bases. The CDR3 spans 16 residues. V trimming: 4 bases; J trimming: 6 bases; junction bases outside the gene matches: 5. CDR1 KGHDR and CDR2 SFDVKD come from the germline V gene. The CDR3 region has the DNA TGTGCCACCAGTGACCTTACTAGCGGGAGGGCCAATGAGCAGTTCTTC. Protein sequence: CATSDLTSGRANEQFF.

This clonotype has at least ten counts. This rearrangement joins TRBV7-3 to TRBJ2-3; D possibly uses TRBD1 or TRBD2 (5 bases each). V was trimmed by 5 bases and J by 9 bases, leaving 18 bases between them. Germline lookup yields CDR1 SGHTA and CDR2 FQGTGA. The CDR3 has 14 residues. The CDR3 DNA reads TGTGCCAGCAGCCTATCCCCGGCTGGGGGAACGCAGTATTTT. Translation gives CASSLSPAGGTQYF.

This chain connects TRBV6-1 to TRBJ2-2; possible D gene TRBD1, 6 bases. Trimming left V 11 bases short and J 0 bases short, with 10 bases between. There are 13 residues in the CDR3. Germline assignment: CDR1 MNHNS and CDR2 SASEGT. The CDR3 bases are TGTGCCCACAGGGCTACGAACACCGGGGAGCTGTTTTTT. Protein sequence: CAHRATNTGELFF.

This clonotype was seen at least ten times. The chain uses TRBV28 and TRBJ2-1; the match to TRBD2 covers 14 bases. The CDR3 totals 18 residues. V shed 8 bases, J shed 10 bases, and the junction held 19 bases outside the gene matches. CDR1 is MDHEN, CDR2 SYDVKM, per germline. The CDR3 nucleotides are TGTGCCAGCCGCCGGCCGGGACTAGCGGGAGAGGCCTTATACGAGCAGTTCTTC. Its protein is CASRRPGLAGEALYEQFF.

This clonotype was seen at least ten times. The chain links TRBV28 to TRBJ2-7; D is unclear. Trimming took 5 bases from V and 4 from J, leaving 12 bases between them. The CDR3 extends over 13 amino acids. Per germline, CDR1 MDHEN and CDR2 SYDVKM. The CDR3 DNA sequence: TGTGCCAGCAGTCCGCCCACCCCTTACGAGCAGTACTTC. Translation: CASSPPTPYEQYF. Complete variable domain (other parts from reference TRBV28 and TRBJ2-7): DVKVTQSSRYLVKRTGEKVFLECVQDMDHENMFWYRQDPGLGLRLIYFSYDVKMKEKGDIPEGYSVSREKKERFSLILESASTNQTSMYLCASSPPTPYEQYFGPGTRLTVT.

This sequence joins TRBV30 and TRBJ1-2; D is perhaps TRBD1 (5 bases). Germline V CDR1 and CDR2: GTSNPN, SVGIG (reference sequence). The CDR3 runs 11 residues. Trimming cost V 5 bases and J 4 bases, with 8 bases left between them. The CDR3 bases are TGTGCCTGGGGGGGGTCCTATGGCTACACCTTC. It specifies CAWGGSYGYTF.

This clonotype was seen a few times. The CDR3 nucleotides read TGTGCCAGTAGTGGGACAGTCAGGAACACTGAAGCTTTCTTT. Protein: CASSGTVRNTEAFF. The gene calls are TRBV19 and TRBJ1-1; 7 bases line up with TRBD1. The ends lost 5 bases at V and 1 base at J; junction bases unmatched: 4. This CDR3 is built from 14 residues. Germline values: CDR1 LNHDA, CDR2 SQIVND (reference sequence).

There are a few counts of this clonotype. V and J are TRBV5-1 and TRBJ2-1; TRBD2 aligns across 7 bases. CDR3 length equals 14 residues. With 7 bases clipped from V and 5 bases from J, the junction kept 9 bases outside the gene matches. Germline V gene lookup returns CDR1 SGHRS and CDR2 YFSETQ. DNA of the CDR3: TGCGCCAGCGGATCTAGCGGATTAGACAATGAGCAGTTCTTC. Encoded protein: CASGSSGLDNEQFF.

This clonotype was observed many times. The chain recombines TRBV7-8 with TRBJ1-1; D gene ambiguous. Germline CDR1 SGHVS, CDR2 FQNEAQ. The V gene lost 2 bases and the J gene lost 2 bases, with 9 bases spanning the gap. This CDR3 comprises 14 residues. CDR3 sequence: CASSLKQKNTEAFF. CDR3 bases: TGTGCCAGCAGCTTAAAGCAGAAAAACACTGAAGCTTTCTTT.